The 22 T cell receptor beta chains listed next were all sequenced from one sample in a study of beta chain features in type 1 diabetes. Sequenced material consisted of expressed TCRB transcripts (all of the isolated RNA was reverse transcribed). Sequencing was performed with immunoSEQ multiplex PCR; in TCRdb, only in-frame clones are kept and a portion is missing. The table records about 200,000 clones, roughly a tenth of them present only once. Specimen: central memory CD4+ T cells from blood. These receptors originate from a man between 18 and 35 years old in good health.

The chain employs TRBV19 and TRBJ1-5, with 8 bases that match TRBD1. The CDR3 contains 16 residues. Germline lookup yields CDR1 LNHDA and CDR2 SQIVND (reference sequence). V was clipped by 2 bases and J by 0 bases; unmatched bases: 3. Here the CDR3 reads CASSIRGQGSNQPQHF. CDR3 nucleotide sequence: TGTGCCAGTAGTATACGCGGACAGGGTAGCAATCAGCCCCAGCATTTT.

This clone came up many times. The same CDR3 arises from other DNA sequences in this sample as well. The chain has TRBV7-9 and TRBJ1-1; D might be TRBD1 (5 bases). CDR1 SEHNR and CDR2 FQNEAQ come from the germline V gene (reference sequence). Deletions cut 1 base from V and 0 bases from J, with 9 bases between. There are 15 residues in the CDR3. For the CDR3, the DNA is TGTGCCAGCAGCTTAGGAGGGGATATGAACACTGAAGCTTTCTTT. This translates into CASSLGGDMNTEAFF.

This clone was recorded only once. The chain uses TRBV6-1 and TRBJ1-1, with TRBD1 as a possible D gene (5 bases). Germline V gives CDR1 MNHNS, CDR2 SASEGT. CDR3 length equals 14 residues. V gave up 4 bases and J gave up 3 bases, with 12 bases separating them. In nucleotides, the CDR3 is TGTGCCAGCAGTGTCCGGGGCAGGGACACTGAAGCTTTCTTT. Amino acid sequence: CASSVRGRDTEAFF.

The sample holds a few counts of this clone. CDR3 sequence (DNA): TGTGCCTGGGCCGGGTGGACAGAGGTGACCGGGGAGCTGTTTTTT. Its translation is CAWAGWTEVTGELFF. The chain combines TRBV30 with TRBJ2-2, with D perhaps matching TRBD1 (6 bases). V lost 5 bases, J lost 5 bases, and 18 bases lay in between. The V gene's germline CDR1 is GTSNPN and CDR2 SVGIG (reference sequence). CDR3 length equals 15 residues.

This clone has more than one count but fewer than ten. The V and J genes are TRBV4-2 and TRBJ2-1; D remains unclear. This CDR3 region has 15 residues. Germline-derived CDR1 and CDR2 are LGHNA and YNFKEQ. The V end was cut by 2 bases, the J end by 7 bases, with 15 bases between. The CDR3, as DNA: TGTGCCAGCAGCCAAAGCCGGCCGGCGAGGAATGAGCAGTTCTTC. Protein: CASSQSRPARNEQFF.

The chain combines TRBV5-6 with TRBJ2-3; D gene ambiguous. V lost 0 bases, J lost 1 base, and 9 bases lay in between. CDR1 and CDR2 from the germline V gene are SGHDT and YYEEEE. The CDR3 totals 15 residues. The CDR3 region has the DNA TGTGCCAGCAGCTTGGGCACTATCCGCACAGATACGCAGTATTTT. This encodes CASSLGTIRTDTQYF.

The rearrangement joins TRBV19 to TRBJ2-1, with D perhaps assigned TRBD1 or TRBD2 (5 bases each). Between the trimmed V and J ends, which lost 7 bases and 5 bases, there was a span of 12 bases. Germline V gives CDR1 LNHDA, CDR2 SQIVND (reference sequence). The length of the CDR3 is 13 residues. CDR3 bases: TGTGCCAGTATCGGGACGTACAACAATGAGCAGTTCTTC. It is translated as CASIGTYNNEQFF.

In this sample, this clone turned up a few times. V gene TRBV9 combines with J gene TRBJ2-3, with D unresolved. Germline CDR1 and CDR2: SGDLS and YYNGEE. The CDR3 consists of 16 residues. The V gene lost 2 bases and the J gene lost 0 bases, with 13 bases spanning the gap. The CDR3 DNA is TGTGCCAGCAGCGTCGGGCACAGAGATAGCACAGATACGCAGTATTTT. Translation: CASSVGHRDSTDTQYF. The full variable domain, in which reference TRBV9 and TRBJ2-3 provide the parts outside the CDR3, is DSGVTQTPKHLITATGQRVTLRCSPRSGDLSVYWYQQSLDQGLQFLIQYYNGEERAKGNILERFSAQQFPDLHSELNLSSLELGDSALYFCASSVGHRDSTDTQYFGPGTRLTVL.

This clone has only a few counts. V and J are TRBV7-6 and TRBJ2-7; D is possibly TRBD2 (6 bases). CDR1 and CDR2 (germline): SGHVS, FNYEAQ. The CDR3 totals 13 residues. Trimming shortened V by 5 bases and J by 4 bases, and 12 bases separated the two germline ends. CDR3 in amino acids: CASSRSRDYEQYF. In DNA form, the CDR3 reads TGTGCCAGCAGCCGTTCGCGGGATTACGAGCAGTACTTC.

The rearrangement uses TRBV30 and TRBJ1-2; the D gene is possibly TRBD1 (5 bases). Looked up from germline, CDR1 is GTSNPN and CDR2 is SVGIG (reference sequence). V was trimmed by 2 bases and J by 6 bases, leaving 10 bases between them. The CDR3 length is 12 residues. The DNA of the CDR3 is TGTGCCTGGAGTTTTACAGGAGATGGCTACACCTTC. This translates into CAWSFTGDGYTF. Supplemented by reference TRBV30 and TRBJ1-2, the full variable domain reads SQTIHQWPATLVQPVGSPLSLECTVEGTSNPNLYWYRQAAGRGLQLLFYSVGIGQISSEVPQNLSASRPQDRQFILSSKKLLLSDSGFYLCAWSFTGDGYTFGSGTRLTVV.

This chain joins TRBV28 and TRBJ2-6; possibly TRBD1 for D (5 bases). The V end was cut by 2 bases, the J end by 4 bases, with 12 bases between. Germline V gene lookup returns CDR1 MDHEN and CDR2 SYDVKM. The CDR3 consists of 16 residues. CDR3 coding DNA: TGTGCCAGCAGTTTAAGCCAGGGATGGGGGGCCAACGTCCTGACTTTC. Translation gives CASSLSQGWGANVLTF. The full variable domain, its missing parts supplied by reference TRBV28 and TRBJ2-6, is DVKVTQSSRYLVKRTGEKVFLECVQDMDHENMFWYRQDPGLGLRLIYFSYDVKMKEKGDIPEGYSVSREKKERFSLILESASTNQTSMYLCASSLSQGWGANVLTFGAGSRLTVL.

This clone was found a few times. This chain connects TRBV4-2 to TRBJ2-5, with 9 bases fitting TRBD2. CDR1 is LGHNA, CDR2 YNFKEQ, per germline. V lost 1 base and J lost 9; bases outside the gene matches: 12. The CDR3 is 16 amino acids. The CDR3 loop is CASSQAEGAGGRAQYF. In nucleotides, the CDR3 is TGTGCCAGCAGCCAAGCTGAAGGTGCGGGAGGGCGCGCCCAGTACTTC.

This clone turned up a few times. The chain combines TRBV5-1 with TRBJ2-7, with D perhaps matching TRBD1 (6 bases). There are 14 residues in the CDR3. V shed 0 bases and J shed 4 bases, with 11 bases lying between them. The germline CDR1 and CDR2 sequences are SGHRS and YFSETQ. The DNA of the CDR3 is TGCGCCAGCAGCTTGGCGGGACAAGTGTACGAGCAGTACTTC. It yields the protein CASSLAGQVYEQYF. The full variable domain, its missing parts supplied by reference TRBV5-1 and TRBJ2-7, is KAGVTQTPRYLIKTRGQQVTLSCSPISGHRSVSWYQQTPGQGLQFLFEYFSETQRNKGNFPGRFSGRQFSNSRSEMNVSTLELGDSALYLCASSLAGQVYEQYFGPGTRLTVT.

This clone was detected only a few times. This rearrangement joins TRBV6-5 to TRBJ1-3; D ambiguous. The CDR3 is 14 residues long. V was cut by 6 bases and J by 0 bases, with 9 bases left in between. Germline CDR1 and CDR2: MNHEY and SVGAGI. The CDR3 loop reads CASREPVSGNTIYF. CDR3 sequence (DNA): TGTGCCAGCAGGGAGCCGGTCTCTGGAAACACCATATATTTT.

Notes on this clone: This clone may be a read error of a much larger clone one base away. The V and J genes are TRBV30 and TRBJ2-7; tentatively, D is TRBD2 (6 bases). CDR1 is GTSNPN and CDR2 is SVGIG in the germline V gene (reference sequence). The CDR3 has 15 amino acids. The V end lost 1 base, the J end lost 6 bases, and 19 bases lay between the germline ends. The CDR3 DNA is TGTGCCTGGAGTGGAGGCAGCTTCGGGGGACTCGAGCAGTACTTC. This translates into CAWSGGSFGGLEQYF.

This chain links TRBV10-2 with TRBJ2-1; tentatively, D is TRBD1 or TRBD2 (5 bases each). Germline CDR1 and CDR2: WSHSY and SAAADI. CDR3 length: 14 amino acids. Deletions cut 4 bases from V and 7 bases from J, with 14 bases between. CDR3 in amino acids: CASSGGTGGNEQFF. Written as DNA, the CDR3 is TGCGCCAGCAGTGGCGGTACTGGGGGTAATGAGCAGTTCTTC.

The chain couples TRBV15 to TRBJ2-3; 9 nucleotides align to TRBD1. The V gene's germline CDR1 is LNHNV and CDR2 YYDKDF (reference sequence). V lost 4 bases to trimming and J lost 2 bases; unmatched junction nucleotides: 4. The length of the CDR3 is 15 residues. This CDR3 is CATSTRTGDTDTQYF. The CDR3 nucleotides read TGTGCCACCAGCACAAGGACAGGGGACACAGATACGCAGTATTTT. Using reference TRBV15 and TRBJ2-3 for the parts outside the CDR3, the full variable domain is DAMVIQNPRYQVTQFGKPVTLSCSQTLNHNVMYWYQQKSSQAPKLLFHYYDKDFNNEADTPDNFQSRRPNTSFCFLDIRSPGLGDTAMYLCATSTRTGDTDTQYFGPGTRLTVL.

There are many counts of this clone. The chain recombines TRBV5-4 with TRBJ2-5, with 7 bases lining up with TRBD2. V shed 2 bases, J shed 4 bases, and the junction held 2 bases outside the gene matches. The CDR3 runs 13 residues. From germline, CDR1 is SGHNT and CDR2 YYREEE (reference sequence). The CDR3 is CASSLLATETQYF. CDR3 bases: TGTGCCAGCAGCTTACTAGCGACAGAGACCCAGTACTTC.

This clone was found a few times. CDR3 sequence (DNA): TGTGCCTGGAGCCTATCTTCCTTCCCGAACACTGAAGCTTTCTTT. Translating gives CAWSLSSFPNTEAFF. The chain recombines TRBV30 with TRBJ1-1; D call uncertain. CDR1 and CDR2 from the germline V gene are GTSNPN and SVGIG (reference sequence). The length of the CDR3 is 15 residues. V was shortened by 3 bases and J by 1 base, with 15 bases between the two germline ends.

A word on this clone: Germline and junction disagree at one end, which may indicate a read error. This chain's CDR3 is CSSSRPQGDGYTF. CDR3 in DNA: TGCTCCAGCAGCCGTCCGCAGGGGGATGGCTACACCTTC. V and J are TRBV4-1 and TRBJ1-2; 7 bases are a match to TRBD1. This CDR3 contains 13 residues. Germline-derived CDR1 and CDR2 are MGHRA and YSYEKL.

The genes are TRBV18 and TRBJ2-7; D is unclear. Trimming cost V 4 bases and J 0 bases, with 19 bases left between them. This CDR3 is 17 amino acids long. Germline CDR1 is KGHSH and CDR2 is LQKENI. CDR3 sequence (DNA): TGTGCCAGCTCACAAAACCTCCCCGACGTGGGCTCCTACGAGCAGTACTTC. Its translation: CASSQNLPDVGSYEQYF.

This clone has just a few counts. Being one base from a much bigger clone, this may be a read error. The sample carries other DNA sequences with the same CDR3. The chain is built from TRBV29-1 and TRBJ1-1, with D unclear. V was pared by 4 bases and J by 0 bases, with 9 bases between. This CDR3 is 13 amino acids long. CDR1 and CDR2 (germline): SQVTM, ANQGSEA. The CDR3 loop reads CSVVGAMNTEAFF. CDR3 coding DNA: TGCAGCGTTGTAGGAGCTATGAACACTGAAGCTTTCTTT.